This T cell receptor beta chain was obtained from a study of OX40 agonist ivuxolimab in advanced cancers. Background on the study: Patients' therapy was ivuxolimab, an antibody that acts as an agonist of OX40 (CD134). The study reported partial responses in three patients: one hepatocellular carcinoma, two cutaneous melanoma.

Germline CDR1 and CDR2: MNHEY and SVGAGI. The CDR3 contains 11 residues. Trimming shortened V by 2 bases and J by 7 bases, and 5 bases separated the two germline ends. Generated by immunoSEQ multiplex PCR, the TCRdb table keeps only in-frame clones and is missing some. Among some 99,000 clones listed, 94% were seen once. The sequences come from CD4+ or CD8+ T cells sorted from blood, collected in a trial of the OX40 agonist ivuxolimab. This TCR came from an adult with an advanced solid tumor such as melanoma, head and neck, liver or kidney cancer. J is TRBJ1-2 and V is TRBV6-5, with D unclear. The CDR3 region is CASSYGSGYTF. The CDR3 coding sequence is TGTGCCAGCAGTTACGGGAGTGGCTACACCTTC.